Listed below are T cell receptor beta chains from one sample, sequenced in a study of blood T cell repertoires in COVID-19. The assay was immunoSEQ multiplex PCR, and TCRdb's table has in-frame clones only and misses some. The sample lists over 200,000 clones, approximately 82% occurring once. The specimen sequenced was peripheral blood. These receptors were taken from an elderly man with acute or convalescent COVID-19. CDR3s include the opening cysteine and the closing phenylalanine or tryptophan. D genes are given only for firm matches. Some rows have no size entry. The others give once, few or many, or a class for an expanded clone.

clone size	J gene	D gene	V gene	CDR3 DNA	CDR3 protein
.	TRBJ1-6	.	TRBV6-1	TGTGCCAGCAGTGAAGCGTCATCACCCCTCCACTTT	CASSEASSPLHF
.	TRBJ1-3	TRBD1	TRBV7-2	TGTGCCAGCAGCGAATCGCCAGGGGGCGGAAACACCATATATTTT	CASSESPGGGNTIYF
.	TRBJ2-3	TRBD2	TRBV18	TGTGCCAGCTCACAGGGGCTAGCGGGCGCAGATACGCAGTATTTT	CASSQGLAGADTQYF
.	TRBJ2-1	.	TRBV29-1	TGCAGCGTTGAAAAATGGTCAGGGGATGAGCAGTTCTTC	CSVEKWSGDEQFF
.	TRBJ2-7	.	TRBV28	TGTGCCAGCAGACCTGACAGTTACGAGCAGTACTTC	CASRPDSYEQYF
.	TRBJ2-1	.	TRBV7-2	TGTGCCGCCTCGGGAAAAAAGAGCTCCTACAATGAGCAGTTCTTC	CAASGKKSSYNEQFF
.	TRBJ2-5	TRBD1	TRBV28	TGTGCCAGCAGTATTTCAACAGGGGGCGGGTATTTGACCCAGTACTTC	CASSISTGGGYLTQYF
.	TRBJ1-5	.	TRBV28	TGTGCCAGCAGTTTCAGAAATCAGCCCCAGCATTTT	CASSFRNQPQHF
.	TRBJ2-7	.	TRBV5-1	TGCGCCAGCAGCCGTGGACAGCCGACTGATGAGCAGTACTTC	CASSRGQPTDEQYF
once	TRBJ2-7	.	TRBV2	TGTGCCAGCAGTCCAGGGGTCTACGAGCAGTACTTC	CASSPGVYEQYF
.	TRBJ2-2	TRBD2	TRBV6-4	TGTGCCAGCAGTGACTCGCCTAGCGGGAACAGCGGGGAGCTGTTTTTT	CASSDSPSGNSGELFF
.	TRBJ2-6	.	TRBV2	TGTGCCAGCTGGGCAGGGGCCCTAATCTCTGGGGCCAACGTCCTGACTTTC	CASWAGALISGANVLTF
.	TRBJ1-1	TRBD1	TRBV11-2	TGTGCCAGCACGCGAAGACAGGGGACGGAAGCTTTCTTT	CASTRRQGTEAFF
.	TRBJ1-5	.	TRBV6-5	TGTGCCACGGGACATTTATCGGCAGCCCAGCATTTT	CATGHLSAAQHF
.	TRBJ2-3	TRBD2	TRBV11-3	TGTGCCAGCAGCTTAGGGGCTAGCGGGAGCACAGATACGCAGTATTTT	CASSLGASGSTDTQYF
.	TRBJ1-4	.	TRBV30	TGTGCCTGGAGCGCCGGGAACAATGAAAAACTGTTTTTT	CAWSAGNNEKLFF
.	TRBJ2-3	.	TRBV18	TGTGCCAGCTCACCACCAGGGGCAGATACGCAGTATTTT	CASSPPGADTQYF
.	TRBJ2-7	TRBD2	TRBV6-5	TGTGCCAGCAGTCTTCTTAGCGGGAGTTTCGACGAGCAGTACTTC	CASSLLSGSFDEQYF
.	TRBJ2-5	.	TRBV28	TGTGCCAGCAGTTCCCGACAGGTGTTACAAGAGACCCAGTACTTC	CASSSRQVLQETQYF
.	TRBJ1-2	.	TRBV2	TGTGCCAGCAGCTCAAGCCTGGCAGTAGTTGCGGGTGGCTACACCTTC	CASSSSLAVVAGGYTF
.	TRBJ2-2	TRBD2	TRBV28	TGTGCCAGCAGTCCCCGGGGGGTGCTGACCGGGGAGCTGTTTTTT	CASSPRGVLTGELFF
few	TRBJ2-7	.	TRBV6-6	TGTGCCAGCAGTGGACAGCTGAGCTCCTACGAGCAGTACTTC	CASSGQLSSYEQYF
few	TRBJ2-5	TRBD2	TRBV7-9	TGTGCCAGCAGCGGGACTAGCGGGTTCCAAGAGACCCAGTACTTC	CASSGTSGFQETQYF
.	TRBJ2-2	TRBD2	TRBV5-1	TGCGCCAGCAGCACACGGGGGGACTACACCGGGGAGCTGTTTTTT	CASSTRGDYTGELFF
.	TRBJ2-1	.	TRBV19	TGTGCCAGTAGTATTGGGGGGGCTGGTGTGAGGAATGAGCAGTTCTTC	CASSIGGAGVRNEQFF
.	TRBJ2-7	TRBD2	TRBV28	TGTGCCAGCAGTGTGGTTAGCGGGGGGGCTTACGAGCAGTACTTC	CASSVVSGGAYEQYF
.	TRBJ1-6	.	TRBV5-1	TGCGCCAGCAGGGAGAGCTCCTATAATTCACCCCTCCACTTT	CASRESSYNSPLHF
.	TRBJ1-2	.	TRBV5-6	TGTGCCAGCAGCTTGGAACTTTACTATGGCTACACCTTC	CASSLELYYGYTF